Listed below are T cell receptor beta chains from one sample, sequenced in a study of response to subunit inactivated influenza vaccine. TCRdb re-called the RT-PCR reads through MiXCR, storing one row per CDR3 protein. The repertoire holds around 580,000 distinct CDR3 sequences, around 15% seen once, with roughly 10% in the top ten. Sequenced material: PBMCs from blood, taken about 11 days after vaccination. These receptors were collected from a man aged 50 or older who received an inactivated influenza vaccine. Each CDR3 is given without its conserved first and last residue.

V,J,CDR3
TRBV12-3/TRBV12-4,TRBJ1-2,ASSPIDSYYGYT
TRBV7-9,TRBJ1-1,AGSKGMNTEAF
TRBV28,TRBJ1-2,ATESGGLNYGYT
TRBV20-1,TRBJ1-5,SARWSANQPQH
TRBV29-1,TRBJ2-1,SVTGTQEQF
TRBV30,TRBJ2-7,AWSLSGTHKH
TRBV20-1,TRBJ2-7,SAQSAGDEQY
TRBV10-3,TRBJ2-7,AISDPRVLYEQY
TRBV10-3,TRBJ1-2,AISVGQGNGYT
TRBV29-1,TRBJ2-5,SVRDRGRQETQY
TRBV18,TRBJ2-7,ASSPSGTTYEQY
TRBV20-1,TRBJ2-1,SARDPRGGANEQF
TRBV20-1,TRBJ2-7,SARGATYEQY
TRBV7-2,TRBJ2-1,ASSLDRSGRAEF
TRBV25-1,TRBJ1-2,ASSAAGFNYGYT
TRBV7-2,TRBJ1-5,ASSPIGRGAGEPQH
TRBV28,TRBJ2-3,ASSLQPPGLGGRDTQY
TRBV7-9,TRBJ1-1,ASSFFNPNEAF
TRBV7-2,TRBJ2-7,ASSLRIGDNYEQY
TRBV4-3,TRBJ2-3,ASSQEPGLETDTQY
TRBV7-3,TRBJ2-1,ASSLMAGDNEQF
TRBV4-2,TRBJ1-3,ASSPRTGGNTIY
TRBV20-1,TRBJ2-3,SANLQISTDTQY
TRBV5-6,TRBJ2-2,ASSLSIGRGNTGELF
TRBV20-1,TRBJ2-2,SATRALNTGELF
TRBV6-2/TRBV6-3,TRBJ2-5,ASSYGWREETQY
TRBV7-9,TRBJ2-7,ASSPQAPTYEQY
TRBV11-2,TRBJ1-2,ASSLRGRNYGYT
TRBV20-1,TRBJ2-3,SARAGRYTDTQY
TRBV12-3/TRBV12-4,TRBJ2-2,ASRPLQGGGGELF
TRBV5-6,TRBJ2-2,ASSLGLDSTPTGELF
TRBV7-2,TRBJ2-6,ASSLHGTGISRVLT
TRBV19,TRBJ2-3,ASTGGFPDTQY
TRBV2,TRBJ1-5,ASKPTATVNQPQH
TRBV4-3,TRBJ1-4,ASSLRESGEKLF
TRBV10-3,TRBJ2-3,AISQTRPRSTDTQY
TRBV29-1,TRBJ2-5,SVVRGQETQY
TRBV11-2,TRBJ1-3,ASSRTDGGTGNTIY
TRBV5-1,TRBJ2-3,ASSLETGAITDTQY
TRBV9,TRBJ2-5,ASSPLGLAQETQY
TRBV10-3,TRBJ2-3,AISDGGSGDTQY
TRBV28,TRBJ2-1,ASSLNLGQGEF
TRBV29-1,TRBJ1-1,SVDLVSEAF
TRBV20-1,TRBJ2-3,SATDRAWTDTQY
TRBV29-1,TRBJ2-3,SVEQPRYPDTQY
TRBV5-4,TRBJ1-1,ASSKTGARPEAF
TRBV12-3/TRBV12-4,TRBJ1-2,ASSFTRHGANYGYT
TRBV15,TRBJ1-4,ATSSRATNEKLF
TRBV6-1,TRBJ2-7,ASSHRVASYEQY
TRBV2,TRBJ2-6,ASGGRSGANVLT
TRBV28,TRBJ2-5,ASSPAGGRETQY
TRBV28,TRBJ2-7,ASLGVVSDEQY
TRBV5-1,TRBJ1-6,ASSWGDRNNSPLH
TRBV6-5,TRBJ1-1,ASSYRGRSTEAF
TRBV6-2/TRBV6-3,TRBJ1-4,ASSYDDSSTSYATNEKLF
TRBV5-1,TRBJ1-2,ASSTDRGYGGYT